This paragraph reports one T cell receptor (beta chain). This specimen comes from a study of OX40 agonist ivuxolimab in advanced cancers. CDR1 is LGHNA, CDR2 YNFKEQ, per germline. The CDR3 is 15 residues long. The germline V and J ends were trimmed by 2 bases and 0 bases, with 9 bases remaining between them. TCRdb keeps only in-frame clones here, not all; method: immunoSEQ multiplex PCR. The table shows 55,000 to 85,000 clones, with just over 85% occurring only once. V is TRBV4-2 and J is TRBJ2-3, with D perhaps matching TRBD1 (6 bases). Sample: CD4+ or CD8+ T cells sorted from blood, taken in a trial of the OX40 agonist ivuxolimab. This clonotype was obtained from an adult with an advanced solid tumor such as melanoma, head and neck, liver or kidney cancer. For the CDR3, the DNA is TGTGCCAGCAGCCAACTAACAGGGAGCACAGATACGCAGTATTTT. This gives the protein CASSQLTGSTDTQYF.